This T cell receptor (beta chain) is from a study of T-cell memory formation after mild COVID-19. TCRdb fed the 5' RACE reads into MiXCR, producing one record per CDR3 protein. The sample consists of 85,000 to 130,000 distinct CDR3 sequences, under 15% of them appearing once. The germline CDR1 and CDR2 sequences are MNHNY and SVGAGI (reference sequence). V dropped 6 bases and J dropped 3; count of bases not matched to a gene: 14. The CDR3 spans 17 residues. V usage is TRBV6-6 and J usage is TRBJ2-3; 8 positions agree with TRBD2. Source material: PBMCs or a T cell subset sorted from them (not recorded which). The origin of this receptor is an adult woman who had mild COVID-19 (a few samples of this study predate the infection). Cell type and time point are not known. CDR3 region: CASRPPGGRGGTDTQYF. CDR3 sequence (DNA): TGTGCCAGCAGACCCCCGGGGGGGCGAGGAGGGACAGATACGCAGTATTTT.